A single sample gave rise to the 4 T cell receptor beta chains below, sequenced in a study of Ad26.COV2.S vaccination and SARS-CoV-2 variants. Treatment: around 19 received Ad26.COV2.S at low or high dose, single or two shots; roughly five received placebo; per-sample allocation not given. Sampling happened 63 days after the first vaccine or placebo injection. The table came from immunoSEQ multiplex PCR; TCRdb's copy has only in-frame clones and leaves some out. The repertoire has hundreds of thousands of clones, 87% of them found once; the top ten carry over 2.5%. Here the sequenced sample was peripheral blood, taken in a trial of Ad26.COV2.S vaccine versus placebo. These receptors all stem from a person aged 18-60 years who received the Ad26.COV2.S COVID-19 vaccine or a placebo.

The V and J genes are TRBV5-1 and TRBJ2-7; TRBD1 might be the D (6 bases). The germline CDR1 and CDR2 sequences are SGHRS and YFSETQ. The V end lost 4 bases, the J end lost 7 bases, and 21 bases lay between the germline ends. CDR3 length equals 15 residues. CDR3 DNA: TGCGCCAGCAGCACTCACTTGGCAGGGGCCTGGGAGCAGTACTTC. As protein: CASSTHLAGAWEQYF.

The CDR3 nucleotides are TGTGCCAGCAGTGATAAAGCGGGAGCTTTTTTTTATGAGCAGTTCTTC. Translated: CASSDKAGAFFYEQFF. This chain connects TRBV25-1 to TRBJ2-1; the match to TRBD2 covers 8 bases. Germline CDR1 and CDR2: MGHDK and SYGVNS. The CDR3 sequence is 16 residues long. The V and J ends lost 3 bases and 8 bases, in that order; junction bases with no gene match: 12. Together with reference TRBV25-1 and TRBJ2-1, the CDR3 gives the full variable domain: EADIYQTPRYLVIGTGKKITLECSQTMGHDKMYWYQQDPGMELHLIHYSYGVNSTEKGDLSSESTVSRIRTEHFPLTLESARPSHTSQYLCASSDKAGAFFYEQFFGPGTRLTVL.

The J gene is TRBJ1-5, the V gene TRBV7-5; TRBD1 is the table's D call and was not checked against the DNA. TRBV7-5 represents a pseudogene. This CDR3 comprises 15 residues. The CDR3 nucleotides read TGTGTCAGAAGCCTTCCCCTACAGCTTAATCAGCCCCAGCATTTT. Encoded protein: CVRSLPLQLNQPQHF.

The chain carries TRBV6-6 and TRBJ2-5, with 8 bases matching TRBD2. The CDR3 consists of 13 residues. The V and J ends lost 6 bases and 7 bases, in that order; junction bases with no gene match: 7. The germline V gene has CDR1 MNHNY and CDR2 SVGAGI (reference sequence). The CDR3 DNA follows: TGTGCCAGCAGAGCAGCGGGAGAGGGGACCCAGTACTTC. Amino acid sequence: CASRAAGEGTQYF.